The 9 T cell receptor beta chains in this list originate from one sample, sequenced in a study of technical replicates of blood from a handful of donors. Profiling relied on immunoSEQ multiplex PCR, and the TCRdb table lists in-frame clones only, not all of them. The data show about 68,000 clones, approximately 97% seen once. What was sequenced was T cells isolated from PBMCs. The source is a human donor in good health.

The J gene is TRBJ2-5, the V gene TRBV6-1; unclear D gene. With 6 bases removed from V and 2 bases from J, the gap between germline ends came to 13 bases. CDR3 length: 14 amino acids. In germline, CDR1 is MNHNS, CDR2 SASEGT. CDR3 loop: CASSSSRYQETQYF. CDR3 DNA: TGTGCCAGCAGCTCGTCTAGATATCAAGAGACCCAGTACTTC.

The rearrangement uses TRBV5-4 and TRBJ1-5, with a possible D match to TRBD1 (6 bases). Germline CDR1 and CDR2: SGHNT and YYREEE (reference sequence). V was cut by 4 bases and J by 9 bases, with 11 bases left in between. CDR3 length: 12 residues. This CDR3 is CASSRGGWPQHF. The CDR3 DNA follows: TGTGCCAGCAGCCGAGGGGGTTGGCCCCAGCATTTT.

The V and J genes are TRBV11-2 and TRBJ2-7; 7 bases agree with TRBD2. Germline CDR1 is SGHAT and CDR2 is FQNNGV. V trimming: 5 bases; J trimming: 2 bases; junction bases outside the gene matches: 3. The CDR3 is 13 amino acids. CDR3 DNA: TGTGCCAGCAGCCCCGGACTAGCCTACGAGCAGTACTTC. The encoded protein is CASSPGLAYEQYF. The whole variable domain, filled in from reference TRBV11-2 and TRBJ2-7, reads EAGVAQSPRYKIIEKRQSVAFWCNPISGHATLYWYQQILGQGPKLLIQFQNNGVVDDSQLPKDRFSAERLKGVDSTLKIQPAKLEDSAVYLCASSPGLAYEQYFGPGTRLTVT.

The J gene is TRBJ1-1, the V gene TRBV28, with 7 bases identical to TRBD1. After removal of 3 bases from V and 11 bases from J, the junction contained 12 bases not matched to a gene. Germline CDR1 MDHEN, CDR2 SYDVKM. This CDR3 contains 14 residues. CDR3 coding DNA: TGTGCCAGCAGTTTGATGTATACAGGGGAGGAGGCTTTCTTT. Its translation is CASSLMYTGEEAFF. Based on the CDR3 plus reference TRBV28 and TRBJ1-1, the full variable domain is DVKVTQSSRYLVKRTGEKVFLECVQDMDHENMFWYRQDPGLGLRLIYFSYDVKMKEKGDIPEGYSVSREKKERFSLILESASTNQTSMYLCASSLMYTGEEAFFGQGTRLTVV.

This sequence joins TRBV10-3 and TRBJ1-2; D call uncertain. Trimming left V 8 bases short and J 0 bases short, with 4 bases between. The CDR3 has 11 residues. CDR1 ENHRY and CDR2 SYGVKD come from the germline V gene. CDR3 nucleotide sequence: TGTGCCATCGACTCTAACTATGGCTACACCTTC. As protein: CAIDSNYGYTF.

The chain is built from TRBV18 and TRBJ2-7; TRBD1 aligns across 9 bases. V shed 1 base, J shed 2 bases, and the junction held 6 bases outside the gene matches. CDR1 KGHSH and CDR2 LQKENI come from the germline V gene. CDR3 length equals 16 residues. The CDR3 sequence: CASSPLGTGLTYEQYF. CDR3 in DNA: TGTGCCAGCTCACCACTCGGGACAGGGTTAACCTACGAGCAGTACTTC.

This chain uses TRBV30 with TRBJ2-7; 9 bases agree with TRBD2. Unmatched junction bases numbered 7, after V lost 3 bases and J lost 7 bases. The CDR3 is 13 residues long. Germline values: CDR1 GTSNPN, CDR2 SVGIG (reference sequence). The CDR3, as DNA: TGTGCCTGGAGGTCTCTAGCGGGATTTGAGCAGTACTTC. This encodes CAWRSLAGFEQYF.

The chain is built from TRBV5-1 and TRBJ1-1; 10 bases align to TRBD1. The CDR3 is 15 amino acids. Germline CDR1 is SGHRS and CDR2 is YFSETQ. Trimming took 0 bases from V and 5 from J; bases not matched to a gene: 4. CDR3 in DNA: TGCGCCAGCAGCTTGGGGACAGGGGGGAGGACTGAAGCTTTCTTT. Protein sequence: CASSLGTGGRTEAFF.

The chain combines TRBV6-5 with TRBJ2-5; 11 bases are a match to TRBD2. The CDR3 has 16 residues. V lost 2 bases to trimming and J lost 5 bases; unmatched junction nucleotides: 7. Germline V gene lookup returns CDR1 MNHEY and CDR2 SVGAGI. As DNA, the CDR3 is TGTGCCAGCAGTTACGCCGGGACTAGCGGCTCGGAGACCCAGTACTTC. This gives the protein CASSYAGTSGSETQYF.